Sequencing of this T cell receptor beta chain was carried out in a study of cytomegalovirus exposure and HLA in healthy donors. The CDR3 loop spans 14 amino acids. Trimming took 6 bases from V and 5 from J, leaving 16 bases between them. The germline gives CDR1 MNHNS, CDR2 SASEGT. Amplification used 60 Vbeta primers and 13 Jbeta primers. Only in-frame clones appear in the TCRdb table, and some are missing; sequencing was by immunoSEQ multiplex PCR. The sample consists of 200,000 to 250,000 clones, around 82% of them appearing once. This chain links TRBV6-1 with TRBJ2-5; D possibly corresponds to TRBD2 (6 bases). The sequence was collected from a woman aged 25 to 39 in good health and CMV-seronegative. Material for sequencing was PBMCs. CDR3 loop: CASRKTRGMETQYF. The CDR3 nucleotides read TGTGCCAGCAGAAAGACCCGGGGGATGGAGACCCAGTACTTC.